This record covers a single T cell receptor (beta chain). Only one count was recorded for this clone. Which antigen it targets is not known. Base qualities are not recorded, but no much larger clone differs from it by a single base. CD8 naive samples were CD45RO-negative cells positively selected for CCR7, giving a CD45RA+CCR7+ population that excluded TemRA cells. Donors were healthy HIV-negative adults with no recently reported acute infections or vaccinations. All donors were Caucasian adults living in Nashville, Tennessee, USA. Blood was collected by leukapheresis, and PBMCs were isolated by Ficoll-Histopaque density gradient centrifugation and then cryopreserved in liquid nitrogen vapor phase. Analytical flow cytometry was used to check the purity and quantity of every magnetically sorted T cell population. From each sorted fraction, genomic DNA was isolated and quantified by UV absorbance on a Nanodrop 2000c.

CDR1 and CDR2 were assigned from the germline V gene (reference sequence) as SEHNR and FQNEAQ. V is clipped by 3 bases and J by 0 bases, and the sequence between their germline boundaries is 13 bases long. From its cysteine to its phenylalanine, the CDR3 spans 16 amino acids. The sequence is cut down to CDR3 DNA, 48 bases in frame from base 1. The sample belongs to a study of shared clonotypes between healthy human individuals (dated by TCRdb to about 2020). Looking at the study overall: The cohort included a few men and a couple of women between 18 and 49 years of age. Per donor, three plates each were used for CD4 naive and CD4 memory, two for CD8 naive, and one for CD8 memory. To estimate repertoire size and how much clonotype sharing occurs between individuals, the study deeply sequenced the blood TCR repertoires of 4 to 6 healthy adults. To increase sequencing depth and limit assay-specific biases, different laboratories used diverse techniques to prepare libraries and sequence TCR repertoires. Between about 0.9 and 9 billion PBMCs per donor were obtained by leukapheresis.

TCR CDR3 regions were amplified from genomic DNA by multiplex PCR using the deep immunoSEQ assay. Extracted genomic DNA from each cell subset was spread evenly across all wells of several immunoSEQ 96-well plates, with each plate serving as a replicate. For sorted subsets, approximately 0.2 ug of genomic DNA, equivalent to roughly 33,000 T cell genomes, went into each replicate PCR. The purified libraries were quantified using a Qubit 3.0 fluorometer, sized with a Bioanalyzer 2100, and then quantified again using the KAPA Library Quantification kit. A separate single-read 150-cycle Illumina NextSeq 550 flow cell was used to sequence each immunoSEQ 96-well plate. Turning to the authors' computational methods: Because the immunoSEQ output held only junctional sequences and lacked quality scores, the filtering could not match the filtering applied to full-length reads. Sequences were annotated with PyIR, a Python wrapper for IgBLAST v1.9, and V/J genes and CDR3 were assigned using IMGT germline references. Any read was removed if the V/J assignment was weak (E-value above 1e-6), the CDR3 was missing, or the read contained stop codons, out-of-frame junctions, or ambiguous translated residues. V3J clonotypes were defined as sequences sharing the same inferred V gene, J gene, and CDR3 amino acid sequence. Percentage overlap between repertoires was calculated by dividing the number of shared unique clonotypes by the size of the smaller repertoire. Richness of each repertoire was evaluated using RTK rarefaction, the Chao1 estimator, and Recon v2.1 estimates of unobserved clonotypes. Generation probabilities were computed with OLGA for all TCRbeta clonotypes obtained by the gDNA method from a handful of donors. The table comes from immuneACCESS by way of TCRdb, which keeps in-frame sequences with V and J called. Part of the clones is missing from these tables; in studies checked, under half for an unresolved V gene and the rest for unknown reasons. D and trimming come from the DNA, and the V and J calls and clone size come from that table. The sample table shows about 2.1 million clones, and 93% are seen once. Jointly, the top ten make up approximately 1.7% of the sample.

Study-wide conclusions, independent of this receptor: The small number of donors limited the genetic and exposure-history diversity represented. When a handful of donors were compared, the shared fraction of clonotypes was 5% to 6.5% for naive CD4, over 3% for naive CD8, roughly 2.3% for memory CD4, and 0.3% to 0.5% for memory CD8. Even with the large sequencing depth, rarefaction of the sorted-subset datasets indicated that sequencing was incomplete. Naive subsets generally had larger estimated clonotype richness than memory subsets. Sampling was restricted to blood, and TCR repertoires in tissue are likely to differ from TCR repertoires in blood. Higher generation probabilities were observed for clonotypes shared by all four sorted-subset donors than for non-shared clonotypes. Based on pairwise subsampling, the degree of clonotype sharing among donors was expected to be affected by sequencing depth.

This receptor chain uses TRBV7-9 and TRBJ2-3; tentative D gene TRBD1, with 6 bases matching. This TCR came from a man aged 18 to 30 in good health. Some clones in this sample may be carry-over from other donors' samples. What was sequenced was naive CD8+ T cells from PBMCs. The cell subset or site label here, explained by the study, means: CD45RA+CCR7+. The CDR3 is CASSFHRVRSTDTQYF. In nucleotides, the sequence is TGTGCCAGCAGCTTTCACAGGGTTCGGAGCACAGATACGCAGTATTTT.